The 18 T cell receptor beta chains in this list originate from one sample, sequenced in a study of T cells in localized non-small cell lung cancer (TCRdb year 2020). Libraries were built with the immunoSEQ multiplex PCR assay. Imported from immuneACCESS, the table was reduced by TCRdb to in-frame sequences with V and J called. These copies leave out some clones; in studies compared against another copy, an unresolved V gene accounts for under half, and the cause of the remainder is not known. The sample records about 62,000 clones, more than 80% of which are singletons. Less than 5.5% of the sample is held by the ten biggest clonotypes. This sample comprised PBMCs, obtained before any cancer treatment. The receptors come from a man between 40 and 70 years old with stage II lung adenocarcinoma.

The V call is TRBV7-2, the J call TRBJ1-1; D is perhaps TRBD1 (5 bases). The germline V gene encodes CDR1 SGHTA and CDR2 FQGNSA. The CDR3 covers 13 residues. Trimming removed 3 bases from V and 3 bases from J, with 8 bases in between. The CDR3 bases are TGTGCCAGCAGCTTCCAGACAGACACTGAAGCTTTCTTT. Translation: CASSFQTDTEAFF.

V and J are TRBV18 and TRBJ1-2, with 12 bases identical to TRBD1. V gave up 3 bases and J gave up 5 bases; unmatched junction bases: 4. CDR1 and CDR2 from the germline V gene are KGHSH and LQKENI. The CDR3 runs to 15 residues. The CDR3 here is CASSPGQGALYGYTF. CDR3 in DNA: TGTGCCAGCTCACCGGGACAGGGGGCCTTATATGGCTACACCTTC.

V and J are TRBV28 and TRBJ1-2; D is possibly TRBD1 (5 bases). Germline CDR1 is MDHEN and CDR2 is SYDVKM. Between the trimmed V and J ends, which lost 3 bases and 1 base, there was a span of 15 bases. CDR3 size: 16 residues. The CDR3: CASSFPGTQVNYGYTF. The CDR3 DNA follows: TGTGCCAGCAGTTTCCCCGGGACTCAAGTTAACTATGGCTACACCTTC.

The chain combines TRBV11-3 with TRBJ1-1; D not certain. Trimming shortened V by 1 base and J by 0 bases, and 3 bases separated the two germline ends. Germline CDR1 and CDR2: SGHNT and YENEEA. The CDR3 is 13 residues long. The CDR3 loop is CASSLGMNTEAFF. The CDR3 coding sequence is TGTGCCAGCAGCTTAGGAATGAACACTGAAGCTTTCTTT.

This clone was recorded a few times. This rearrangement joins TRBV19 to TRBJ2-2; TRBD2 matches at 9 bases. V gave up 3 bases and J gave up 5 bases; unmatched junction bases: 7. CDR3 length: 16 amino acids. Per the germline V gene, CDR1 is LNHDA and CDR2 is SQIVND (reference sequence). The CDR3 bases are TGTGCCAGTAGTATGGGTGGGACTAGCATAACCGGGGAGCTGTTTTTT. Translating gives CASSMGGTSITGELFF.

This CDR3 reads CASGLAQGQGANTGELFF. CDR3 nucleotides: TGTGCTAGTGGTTTGGCCCAGGGGCAGGGGGCGAACACCGGGGAGCTGTTTTTT. The chain recombines TRBV12-5 with TRBJ2-2; TRBD1 matches at 7 bases. The J segment lost 0 bases and the V segment lost 1 base, leaving 8 bases of the junction unmatched. Germline CDR1 and CDR2: LGHNT and FRNRAP. This CDR3 comprises 18 residues.

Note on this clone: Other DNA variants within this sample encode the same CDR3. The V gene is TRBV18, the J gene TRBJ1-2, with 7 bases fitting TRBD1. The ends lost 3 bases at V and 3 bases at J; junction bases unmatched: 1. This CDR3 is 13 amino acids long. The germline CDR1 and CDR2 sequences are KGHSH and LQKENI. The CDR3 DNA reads TGTGCCAGCTCACCCGGGACAGACTATGGCTACACCTTC. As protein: CASSPGTDYGYTF.

The CDR3: CASSHIQGAYTEAFF. The CDR3 DNA reads as TGTGCCAGCAGCCACATACAGGGGGCCTACACTGAAGCTTTCTTT. The chain combines TRBV9 with TRBJ1-1, with 9 bases lining up with TRBD1. Germline loops: CDR1 SGDLS, CDR2 YYNGEE. This CDR3 is 15 amino acids long. V was pared by 4 bases and J by 3 bases, with 7 bases of the junction left unmatched.

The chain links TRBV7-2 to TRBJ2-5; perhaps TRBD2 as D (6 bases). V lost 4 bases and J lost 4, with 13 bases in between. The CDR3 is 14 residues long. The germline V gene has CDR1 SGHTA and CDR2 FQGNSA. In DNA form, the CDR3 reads TGTGCCAGCAGCTCCATGGGGGGAATAGAGACCCAGTACTTC. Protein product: CASSSMGGIETQYF.

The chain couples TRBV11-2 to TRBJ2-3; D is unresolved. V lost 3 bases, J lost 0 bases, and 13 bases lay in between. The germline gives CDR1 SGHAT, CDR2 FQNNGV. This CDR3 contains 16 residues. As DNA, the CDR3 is TGTGCCAGCAGCTTCCCCATATTTGTTAGCACAGATACGCAGTATTTT. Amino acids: CASSFPIFVSTDTQYF.

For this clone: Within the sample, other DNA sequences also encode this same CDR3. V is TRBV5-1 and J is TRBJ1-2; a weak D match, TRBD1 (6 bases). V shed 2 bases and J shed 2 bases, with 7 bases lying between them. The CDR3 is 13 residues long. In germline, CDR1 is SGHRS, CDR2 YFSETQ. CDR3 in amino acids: CASSLGQNYGYTF. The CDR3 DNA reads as TGCGCCAGCAGCTTAGGACAGAACTATGGCTACACCTTC.

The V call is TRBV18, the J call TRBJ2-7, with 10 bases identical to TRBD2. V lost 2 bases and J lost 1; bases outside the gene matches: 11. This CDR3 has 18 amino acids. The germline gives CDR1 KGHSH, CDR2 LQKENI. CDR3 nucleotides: TGTGCCAGCTCACCAGTATCTGGACTAGCGGAACTATCCTACGAGCAGTACTTC. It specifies CASSPVSGLAELSYEQYF.

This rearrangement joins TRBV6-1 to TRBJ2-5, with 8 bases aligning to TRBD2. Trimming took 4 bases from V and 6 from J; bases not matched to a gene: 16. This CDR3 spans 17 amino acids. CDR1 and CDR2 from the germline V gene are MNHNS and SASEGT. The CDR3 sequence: CASSANPRGSGMKTQYF. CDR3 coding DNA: TGTGCCAGCAGTGCGAATCCCCGTGGTAGCGGGATGAAGACCCAGTACTTC.

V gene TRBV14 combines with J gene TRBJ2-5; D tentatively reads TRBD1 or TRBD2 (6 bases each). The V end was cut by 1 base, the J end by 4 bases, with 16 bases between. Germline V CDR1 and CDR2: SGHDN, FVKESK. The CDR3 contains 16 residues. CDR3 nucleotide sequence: TGTGCCAGCAGCCAAGCCCAACAGGGAGGCTCAGAGACCCAGTACTTC. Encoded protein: CASSQAQQGGSETQYF.

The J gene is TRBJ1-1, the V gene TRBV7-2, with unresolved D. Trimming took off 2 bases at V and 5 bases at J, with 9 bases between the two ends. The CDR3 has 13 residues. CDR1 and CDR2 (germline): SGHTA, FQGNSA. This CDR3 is CASSLLGVTEAFF. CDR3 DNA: TGTGCCAGCAGCTTACTTGGGGTGACTGAAGCTTTCTTT.

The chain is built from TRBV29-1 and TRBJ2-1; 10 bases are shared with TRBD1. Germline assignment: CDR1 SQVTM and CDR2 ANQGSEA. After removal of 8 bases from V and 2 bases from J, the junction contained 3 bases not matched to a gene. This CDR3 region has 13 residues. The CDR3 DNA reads TGCAGCTTCGGACAGGGGGCCTACAATGAGCAGTTCTTC. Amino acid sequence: CSFGQGAYNEQFF.

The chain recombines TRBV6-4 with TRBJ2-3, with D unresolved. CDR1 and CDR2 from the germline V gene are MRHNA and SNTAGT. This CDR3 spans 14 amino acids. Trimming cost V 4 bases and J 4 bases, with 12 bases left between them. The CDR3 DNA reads TGTGCCAGCAGTGGCAACTTAGGCGCAGATACGCAGTATTTT. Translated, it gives CASSGNLGADTQYF.

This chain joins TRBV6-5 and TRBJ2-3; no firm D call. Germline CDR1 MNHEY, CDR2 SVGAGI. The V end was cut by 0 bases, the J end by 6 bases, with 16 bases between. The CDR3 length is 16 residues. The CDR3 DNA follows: TGTGCCAGCAGTTACTCGAAAGCCTTATTGGGCGATACGCAGTATTTT. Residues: CASSYSKALLGDTQYF.